The rows below give T cell receptor beta chains drawn from one sample of a study of response to subunit inactivated influenza vaccine. TCRdb reprocessed the RT-PCR reads via MiXCR and lists one record per CDR3 protein. This table holds hundreds of thousands of distinct CDR3 sequences, 18% found once. The sequencing used PBMCs from blood, collected around 5 days after vaccination. The receptor set was obtained from a man in his fifties or sixties who received an inactivated influenza vaccine. Both conserved end residues are part of each CDR3. D genes are given only for firm matches. The size entry is marked missing in some rows and otherwise reads once, few, many or a size class.

j_gene: TRBJ1-1
d_gene: NA
v_gene: TRBV10-3
abundance: few
CDR3nt: TGTGCCATCAGTGAGTCGAATGGGGCGAACACTGAAGCTTTCTTT
CDR3aa: CAISESNGANTEAFF

j_gene: TRBJ1-5
d_gene: NA
v_gene: TRBV12-3/TRBV12-4
abundance: NA
CDR3nt: TGTGCCAGCAGTTCGTTCCCGGCGCCCCAGCATTTT
CDR3aa: CASSSFPAPQHF

j_gene: TRBJ2-5
d_gene: TRBD2
v_gene: TRBV29-1
abundance: many
CDR3nt: TGCAGCGTTGATAGCGGGGAGGGGGAGACCCAGTACTTC
CDR3aa: CSVDSGEGETQYF

j_gene: TRBJ2-3
d_gene: TRBD1
v_gene: TRBV2
abundance: NA
CDR3nt: TGTGCCAGCAGATTAAGACAGGGGAGTGAAGATACGCAGTATTTT
CDR3aa: CASRLRQGSEDTQYF

j_gene: TRBJ1-1
d_gene: NA
v_gene: TRBV5-1
abundance: few
CDR3nt: TGCGCCAGCGCGGAGGGTTTCTTGATATCGAACACTGAAGCTTTCTTT
CDR3aa: CASAEGFLISNTEAFF

j_gene: TRBJ2-1
d_gene: TRBD2
v_gene: TRBV7-8
abundance: few
CDR3nt: TGTGCCAGCAGCACGACTAGCGGGGGTTCCTACAATGAGCAGTTCTTC
CDR3aa: CASSTTSGGSYNEQFF

j_gene: TRBJ2-4
d_gene: NA
v_gene: TRBV12-3/TRBV12-4
abundance: many
CDR3nt: TGTGCCAGCAGGCCCAGGGTCCTAGCCAAAAACATTCAGTACTTC
CDR3aa: CASRPRVLAKNIQYF

j_gene: TRBJ2-5
d_gene: TRBD1
v_gene: TRBV18
abundance: NA
CDR3nt: TGTGCCAGCCTCCGGGACAGACAAGAGACCCAGTACTTC
CDR3aa: CASLRDRQETQYF

j_gene: TRBJ2-1
d_gene: TRBD2
v_gene: TRBV20-1
abundance: NA
CDR3nt: TGCAGTGCTAGGGGGGGACTAAACTCCTACAATGAGCAGTTCTTC
CDR3aa: CSARGGLNSYNEQFF

j_gene: TRBJ1-2
d_gene: TRBD1
v_gene: TRBV6-1
abundance: NA
CDR3nt: TGTGCCAGCAGTGAACCCGGGACAGATATTCGTAATGGCTACACCTTC
CDR3aa: CASSEPGTDIRNGYTF

j_gene: TRBJ1-1
d_gene: NA
v_gene: TRBV25-1
abundance: few
CDR3nt: TGTGCCAGCAGTCAGAATCCCCAAAGGGGTTTGGCTGAAGCTTTCTTT
CDR3aa: CASSQNPQRGLAEAFF

j_gene: TRBJ2-3
d_gene: NA
v_gene: TRBV7-9
abundance: NA
CDR3nt: TGTGCCAGCAGCTTACAAGGAAAACGTGGCACAGATACGCAGTATTTT
CDR3aa: CASSLQGKRGTDTQYF

j_gene: TRBJ2-3
d_gene: TRBD2
v_gene: TRBV2
abundance: NA
CDR3nt: TGTGCCAGCAGGGGGGGGTCTTTCACAGATACGCAGTATTTT
CDR3aa: CASRGGSFTDTQYF

j_gene: TRBJ2-1
d_gene: TRBD1
v_gene: TRBV20-1
abundance: few
CDR3nt: TGCAGTGCTATCAGGGGGCTGAGAACTGAGCAGTTCTTC
CDR3aa: CSAIRGLRTEQFF

j_gene: TRBJ2-1
d_gene: TRBD1
v_gene: TRBV2
abundance: NA
CDR3nt: TGTGCCAGCACTAGGGACAGGTTGAGCTCCTACAATGAGCAGTTCTTC
CDR3aa: CASTRDRLSSYNEQFF

j_gene: TRBJ1-5
d_gene: NA
v_gene: TRBV6-2/TRBV6-3
abundance: many
CDR3nt: TGTGCCAGCAGCGGGTCGGGTCAGCCCCAGCATTTT
CDR3aa: CASSGSGQPQHF

j_gene: TRBJ2-1
d_gene: TRBD2
v_gene: TRBV7-8
abundance: many
CDR3nt: TGTGCCAGCAGCTTAGCGAGGGCTAGCCGGGAGGTCTACAATGAGCAGTTCTTC
CDR3aa: CASSLARASREVYNEQFF

j_gene: TRBJ1-1
d_gene: NA
v_gene: TRBV5-1
abundance: many
CDR3nt: TGCGCCAGCAGCTTGAGGGCCCCGAACACTGAAGCTTTCTTT
CDR3aa: CASSLRAPNTEAFF

j_gene: TRBJ2-7
d_gene: TRBD2
v_gene: TRBV20-1
abundance: many
CDR3nt: TGCAGTGCTAGTAAGCCGACTAGCGGGGGGGGGCCCTACGAGCAGTACTTC
CDR3aa: CSASKPTSGGGPYEQYF

j_gene: TRBJ2-3
d_gene: NA
v_gene: TRBV7-9
abundance: few
CDR3nt: TGTGCCAGCAGCCAAGGTCGGGACCGTACGCAGTATTTT
CDR3aa: CASSQGRDRTQYF

j_gene: TRBJ1-5
d_gene: TRBD1
v_gene: TRBV20-1
abundance: NA
CDR3nt: TGCAGTGCTAGAGCAGGGGGCCTGGGTTACAATCAGCCCCAGCATTTT
CDR3aa: CSARAGGLGYNQPQHF

j_gene: TRBJ2-5
d_gene: TRBD1
v_gene: TRBV30
abundance: few
CDR3nt: TGTGCCTGGACAACTGGGACAGTCCACCAAGAGACCCAGTACTTC
CDR3aa: CAWTTGTVHQETQYF

j_gene: TRBJ2-7
d_gene: TRBD2
v_gene: TRBV5-6
abundance: NA
CDR3nt: TGTGCCAGCAGCCCGCAATCTAGCGGGGGGCTCGAGATCAACGAGCAGTACTTC
CDR3aa: CASSPQSSGGLEINEQYF

j_gene: TRBJ2-3
d_gene: TRBD2
v_gene: TRBV12-3/TRBV12-4
abundance: many
CDR3nt: TGTGCCAGCAGGCCCAGCGGGGGTCCAGATACGCAGTATTTT
CDR3aa: CASRPSGGPDTQYF

j_gene: TRBJ1-5
d_gene: TRBD1
v_gene: TRBV20-1
abundance: few
CDR3nt: TGCAGTGCTAGAGCGGGACAGGGGGCGGCCCATGGCAATCAGCCCCAGCATTTT
CDR3aa: CSARAGQGAAHGNQPQHF

j_gene: TRBJ2-7
d_gene: TRBD1
v_gene: TRBV28
abundance: few
CDR3nt: TGTGCCAGCAGCCGAAGGACAGGGCATTACGAGCAGTACTTC
CDR3aa: CASSRRTGHYEQYF

j_gene: TRBJ1-1
d_gene: NA
v_gene: TRBV7-2
abundance: few
CDR3nt: TGTGCCAGCAGCTTTTCGACTGCTGAAGCTTTCTTT
CDR3aa: CASSFSTAEAFF

j_gene: TRBJ2-2
d_gene: NA
v_gene: TRBV4-1
abundance: few
CDR3nt: TGCGCCAGCAGCCAAGATCAGGGGCCCCGGGAGCTGTTTTTT
CDR3aa: CASSQDQGPRELFF

j_gene: TRBJ1-1
d_gene: NA
v_gene: TRBV20-1
abundance: NA
CDR3nt: TGCAGTGCGCCCGTTGGGGTGGGCCTGGGGACTGAAGCTTTCTTT
CDR3aa: CSAPVGVGLGTEAFF

j_gene: TRBJ2-5
d_gene: NA
v_gene: TRBV6-2/TRBV6-3
abundance: NA
CDR3nt: TGTGCCAGCAGTTACTATGGAGAGACCCAGTACTTC
CDR3aa: CASSYYGETQYF

j_gene: TRBJ2-1
d_gene: TRBD1
v_gene: TRBV20-1
abundance: few
CDR3nt: TGCAGTGCCAAGCTTACAGGGGTTGAGCAGTTCTTC
CDR3aa: CSAKLTGVEQFF

j_gene: TRBJ2-3
d_gene: NA
v_gene: TRBV2
abundance: NA
CDR3nt: TGTGCCAGCAGTGAAGGGATGGCTCTCCTATCTAGCACAGATACGCAGTATTTT
CDR3aa: CASSEGMALLSSTDTQYF

j_gene: TRBJ2-5
d_gene: NA
v_gene: TRBV30
abundance: many
CDR3nt: TGTGCCTGGAAGAAGCGGTACCAAGAGACCCAGTACTTC
CDR3aa: CAWKKRYQETQYF

j_gene: TRBJ2-1
d_gene: NA
v_gene: TRBV21-1
abundance: NA
CDR3nt: TGTGCCAGCAGCAAAGCGCAAAAAATCCGTCCGGGAGTAAACTACAATGAGCAGTTCTTC
CDR3aa: CASSKAQKIRPGVNYNEQFF

j_gene: TRBJ2-7
d_gene: NA
v_gene: TRBV6-2/TRBV6-3
abundance: NA
CDR3nt: TGTGCCAGCAGTTACCCCAAGAGTGAGCAGTACTTC
CDR3aa: CASSYPKSEQYF

j_gene: TRBJ2-1
d_gene: TRBD2
v_gene: TRBV12-3/TRBV12-4
abundance: few
CDR3nt: TGTGCCAGCAGTCTTCTAGCGGGCGAGCAGTTCTTC
CDR3aa: CASSLLAGEQFF

j_gene: TRBJ2-1
d_gene: TRBD2
v_gene: TRBV11-2
abundance: few
CDR3nt: TGTGCCAGCAGCCCAGAACTAGCGGGGGGGGTTAATGAGCAGTTCTTC
CDR3aa: CASSPELAGGVNEQFF

j_gene: TRBJ2-6
d_gene: NA
v_gene: TRBV7-2
abundance: NA
CDR3nt: TGTGCCAGCAGCATCGGTCTCTCTGGGGCCAACGTCCTGACTTTC
CDR3aa: CASSIGLSGANVLTF

j_gene: TRBJ2-7
d_gene: NA
v_gene: TRBV12-3/TRBV12-4
abundance: many
CDR3nt: TGTGCCAGCAGCCAGGACAGAACCTACGAGCAGTACTTC
CDR3aa: CASSQDRTYEQYF

j_gene: TRBJ2-6
d_gene: TRBD1
v_gene: TRBV12-3/TRBV12-4
abundance: NA
CDR3nt: TGTACCCTCAGTTTAACAGGACAGGGTCGGTCTGGGGCCAACGTCCTGACTTTC
CDR3aa: CTLSLTGQGRSGANVLTF